Sequencing of this TCR beta chain was carried out in a study of shared clonotypes between healthy human individuals. Study background: Sampling drew on donors who were a couple of women and a few men aged 18 to 49. Study results and limitations: Some naive CD4 clonotypes, about 5%, turned up in common across several donors.

Replicate PCRs from sorted subsets contained 200 ng DNA, which is roughly 30,000 T cell genomes. In the original processing: ImmunoSEQ output held junction-only sequences without quality scores, so filtering differed. Method: immunoSEQ multiplex PCR; TCRdb's copy keeps in-frame clones and lacks some. That table supplies the V and J calls and clone size; D and trimming were determined from the DNA. The table has approximately 2,200,000 clones, about 92% seen once. In the case of this clone: What it binds is not known.

From germline, CDR1 is SGDLS and CDR2 YYNGEE. CDR3 length equals 16 residues. Trimming took 4 bases from V and 7 from J; bases not matched to a gene: 15. CD8 cells regarded as naive lacked CD45RO, were positively chosen for CCR7, and omitted terminally differentiated effector memory CD45RA+ cells. Sequences were obtained from naive CD8+ T cells from PBMCs. The receptor was isolated from a man between 18 and 29 years old in good health. Some clones in this sample may be carry-over from other donors' samples. This chain links TRBV9 with TRBJ2-7; the match to TRBD2 covers 9 bases. This chain's CDR3 is CASSPLGAGGPGEQYF. The CDR3 DNA sequence: TGTGCCAGCAGCCCTCTCGGTGCGGGAGGGCCGGGGGAGCAGTACTTC.